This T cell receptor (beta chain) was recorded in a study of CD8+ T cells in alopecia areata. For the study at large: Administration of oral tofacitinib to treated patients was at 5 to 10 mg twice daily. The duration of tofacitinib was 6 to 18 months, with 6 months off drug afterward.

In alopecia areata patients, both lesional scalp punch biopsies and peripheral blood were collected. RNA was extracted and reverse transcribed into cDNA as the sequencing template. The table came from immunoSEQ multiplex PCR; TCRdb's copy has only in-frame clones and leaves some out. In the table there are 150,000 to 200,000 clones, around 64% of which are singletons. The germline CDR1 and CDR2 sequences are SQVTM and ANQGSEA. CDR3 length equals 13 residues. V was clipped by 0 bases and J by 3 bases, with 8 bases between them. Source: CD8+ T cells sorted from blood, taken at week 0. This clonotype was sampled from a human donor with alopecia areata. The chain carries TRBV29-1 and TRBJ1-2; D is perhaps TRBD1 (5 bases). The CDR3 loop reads CSVEDGGYYGYTF. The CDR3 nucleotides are TGCAGCGTTGAAGACGGGGGGTACTATGGCTACACCTTC. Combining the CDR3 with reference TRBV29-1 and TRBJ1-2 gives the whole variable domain SAVISQKPSRDICQRGTSLTIQCQVDSQVTMMFWYRQQPGQSLTLIATANQGSEATYESGFVIDKFPISRPNLTFSTLTVSNMSPEDSSIYLCSVEDGGYYGYTFGSGTRLTVV.